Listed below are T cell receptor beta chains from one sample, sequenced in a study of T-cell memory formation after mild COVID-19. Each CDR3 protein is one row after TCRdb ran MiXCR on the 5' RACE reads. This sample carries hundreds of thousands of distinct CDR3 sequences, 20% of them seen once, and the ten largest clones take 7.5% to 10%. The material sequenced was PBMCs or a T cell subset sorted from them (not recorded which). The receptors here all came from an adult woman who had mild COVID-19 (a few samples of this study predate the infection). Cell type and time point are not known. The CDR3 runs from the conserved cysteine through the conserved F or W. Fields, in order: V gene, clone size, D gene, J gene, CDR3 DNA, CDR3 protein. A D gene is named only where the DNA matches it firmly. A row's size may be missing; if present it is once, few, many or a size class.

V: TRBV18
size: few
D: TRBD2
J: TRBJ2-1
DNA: TGTGCCAGTCGATCTAGCGGGAGAACTAATGAGCAGTTCTTC
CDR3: CASRSSGRTNEQFF

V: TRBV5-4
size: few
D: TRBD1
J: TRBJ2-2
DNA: TGTGCCAGCAGACCATCGGGACAGGGGGCGTCCGGGGAGCTGTTTTTT
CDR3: CASRPSGQGASGELFF

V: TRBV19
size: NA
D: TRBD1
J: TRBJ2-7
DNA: TGTGCCAGTAGAAACCCTCGGGACAGGGGCAACGAGCAGTACTTC
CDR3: CASRNPRDRGNEQYF

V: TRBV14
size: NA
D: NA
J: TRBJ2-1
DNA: TGTGCCAGCAGCCAAGGCGGGACCCTATACAATGAGCAGTTCTTC
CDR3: CASSQGGTLYNEQFF

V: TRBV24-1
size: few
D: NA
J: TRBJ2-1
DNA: TGTGCCACCAGTGATTCCGGGACCCTACGCTACAATGAGCAGTTCTTC
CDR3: CATSDSGTLRYNEQFF

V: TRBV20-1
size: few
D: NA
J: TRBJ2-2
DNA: TGCAGTGCTAGAAATAGGTTCGCGAACACCGGGGAGCTGTTTTTT
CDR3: CSARNRFANTGELFF

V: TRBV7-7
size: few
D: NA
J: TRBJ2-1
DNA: TGTGCTAGCAGCTTAAACTCCTACAATGAGCAGTTCTTC
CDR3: CASSLNSYNEQFF

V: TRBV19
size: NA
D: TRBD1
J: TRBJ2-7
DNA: TGTGCCAGTAGTGGGGACAGAGCCCATTGGGCTGGAGAGCAGTACTTC
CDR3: CASSGDRAHWAGEQYF

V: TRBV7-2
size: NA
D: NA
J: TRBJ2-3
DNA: TGTGCCAGCTCTCTACCGGGCGGCGTTGTTGGCACAGATACGCAGTATTTT
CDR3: CASSLPGGVVGTDTQYF

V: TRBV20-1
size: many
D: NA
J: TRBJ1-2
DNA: TGCAGTGCTAGAGCCGACGGGGGCGGCTATGGCTACACCTTC
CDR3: CSARADGGGYGYTF